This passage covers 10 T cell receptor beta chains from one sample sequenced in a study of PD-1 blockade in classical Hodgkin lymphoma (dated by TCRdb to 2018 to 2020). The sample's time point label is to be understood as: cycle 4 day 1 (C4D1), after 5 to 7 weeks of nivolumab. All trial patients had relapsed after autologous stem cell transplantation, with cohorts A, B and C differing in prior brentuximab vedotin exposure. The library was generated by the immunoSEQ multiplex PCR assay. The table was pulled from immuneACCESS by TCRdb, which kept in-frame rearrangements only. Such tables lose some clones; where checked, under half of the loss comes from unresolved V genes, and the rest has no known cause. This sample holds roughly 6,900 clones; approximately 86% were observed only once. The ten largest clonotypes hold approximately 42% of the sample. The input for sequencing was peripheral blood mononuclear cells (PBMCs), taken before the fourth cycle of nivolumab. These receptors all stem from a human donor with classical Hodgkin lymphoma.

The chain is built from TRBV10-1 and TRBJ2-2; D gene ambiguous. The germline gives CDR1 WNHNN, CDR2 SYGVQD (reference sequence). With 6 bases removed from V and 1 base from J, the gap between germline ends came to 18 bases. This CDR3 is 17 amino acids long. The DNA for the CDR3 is TGCGCCAGCAGGGAATTTAGGCTGGGAAAGAACACCGGGGAGCTGTTTTTT. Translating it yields CASREFRLGKNTGELFF.

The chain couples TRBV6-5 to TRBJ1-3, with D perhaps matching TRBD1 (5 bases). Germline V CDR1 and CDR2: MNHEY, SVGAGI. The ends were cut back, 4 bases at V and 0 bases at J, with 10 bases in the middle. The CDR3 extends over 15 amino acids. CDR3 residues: CASSLGRISGNTIYF. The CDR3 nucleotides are TGTGCCAGCAGTTTGGGACGGATCTCTGGAAACACCATATATTTT.

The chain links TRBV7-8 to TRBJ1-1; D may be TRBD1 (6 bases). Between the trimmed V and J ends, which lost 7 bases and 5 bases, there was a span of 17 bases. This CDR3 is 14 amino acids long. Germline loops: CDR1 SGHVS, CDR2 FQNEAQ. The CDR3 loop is CASIPDRLGTEAFF. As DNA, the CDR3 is TGTGCCAGCATTCCCGACAGGCTGGGGACTGAAGCTTTCTTT.

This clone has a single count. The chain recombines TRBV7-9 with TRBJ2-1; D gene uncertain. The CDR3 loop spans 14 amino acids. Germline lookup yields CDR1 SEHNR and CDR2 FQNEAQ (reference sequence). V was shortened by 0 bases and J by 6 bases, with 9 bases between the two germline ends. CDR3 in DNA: TGTGCCAGCAGCTTAGCTCTTAGCATCAATGAGCAGTTCTTC. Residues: CASSLALSINEQFF.

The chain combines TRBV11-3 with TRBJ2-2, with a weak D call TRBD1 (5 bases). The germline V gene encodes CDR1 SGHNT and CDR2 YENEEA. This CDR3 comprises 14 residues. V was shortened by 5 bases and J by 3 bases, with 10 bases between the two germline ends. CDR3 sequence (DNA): TGTGCCAGCAGCCTTGGACATGACACCGGGGAGCTGTTTTTT. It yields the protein CASSLGHDTGELFF.

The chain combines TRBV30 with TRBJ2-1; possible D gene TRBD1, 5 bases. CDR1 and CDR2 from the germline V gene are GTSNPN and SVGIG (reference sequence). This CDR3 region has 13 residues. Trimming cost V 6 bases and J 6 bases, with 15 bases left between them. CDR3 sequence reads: CACLKGAFNEQFF. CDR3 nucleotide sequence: TGTGCCTGTTTGAAAGGGGCTTTCAATGAGCAGTTCTTC.

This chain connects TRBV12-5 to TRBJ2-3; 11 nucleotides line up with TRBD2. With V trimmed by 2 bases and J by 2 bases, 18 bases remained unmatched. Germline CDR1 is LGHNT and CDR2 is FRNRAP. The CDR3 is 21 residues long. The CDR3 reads CASGLPLAGGLIRTYTDTQYF. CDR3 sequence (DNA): TGTGCTAGTGGTTTGCCATTAGCGGGAGGGCTAATCCGAACCTACACAGATACGCAGTATTTT.

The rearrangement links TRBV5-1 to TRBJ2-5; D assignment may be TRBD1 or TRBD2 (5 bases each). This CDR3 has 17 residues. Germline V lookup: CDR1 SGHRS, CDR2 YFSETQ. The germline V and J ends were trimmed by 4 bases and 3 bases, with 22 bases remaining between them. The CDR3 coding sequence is TGCGCCAGCAGCGTCATCCCCGGGGCCGTTTTAAAAGAGACCCAGTACTTC. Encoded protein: CASSVIPGAVLKETQYF.

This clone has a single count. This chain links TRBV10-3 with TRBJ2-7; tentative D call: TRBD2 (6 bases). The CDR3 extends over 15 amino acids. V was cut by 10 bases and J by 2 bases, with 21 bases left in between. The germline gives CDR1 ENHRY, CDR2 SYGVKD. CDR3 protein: CATQTRQEGTYEQYV. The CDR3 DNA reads TGTGCCACCCAAACGCGGCAGGAGGGGACCTACGAGCAGTACGTC.

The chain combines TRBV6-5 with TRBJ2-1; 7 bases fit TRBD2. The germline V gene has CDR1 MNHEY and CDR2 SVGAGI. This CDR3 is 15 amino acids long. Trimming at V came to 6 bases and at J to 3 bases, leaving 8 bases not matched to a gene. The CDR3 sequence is CASRLGGGNYNEQFF. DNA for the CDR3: TGTGCCAGCAGGCTGGGGGGAGGGAACTACAATGAGCAGTTCTTC.